This entry is about one TCR beta chain. Its antigen is still unknown. The germline V gene encodes CDR1 SGHTA and CDR2 FQGNSA. Trimming took 5 bases from V and 6 from J; bases not matched to a gene: 11. This CDR3 has 16 amino acids. This record comes from a study of cytomegalovirus exposure and HLA in healthy donors. Overall study context: Most genotyped donors, around four fifths of more than 300, had Caucasian-associated genetic ancestry.

The PCR contained 60 Vbeta and 13 Jbeta primers. Profiled with immunoSEQ multiplex PCR; TCRdb holds only in-frame clones, not every one. Its table lists about 74,000 clones. Findings and limits, study-wide: Based on reports, TCR beta sequences accurately predicted HLA-A and HLA-B alleles for most subjects. The likely origin of a cluster of highly shared sequence variants was a sequencing artifact. According to an earlier analysis, most TCR beta V segments yielded productive rearrangements about 90% or about 30% of the time.

V and J are TRBV7-2 and TRBJ1-5; TRBD1 agrees at 9 bases. The receptor comes from a female donor in good health and CMV-seropositive. The source material was PBMCs. The CDR3 nucleotides read TGTGCCAGCAGCACGACCGGGACAGGGAGGGGTCAGCCCCAGCATTTT. The encoded protein is CASSTTGTGRGQPQHF.